The source of this T cell receptor (beta chain) is a study of a mutant IDH1 vaccine in newly diagnosed glioma. This clone was found once. The antigen remains unidentified. TCRdb's copy holds only in-frame clones and misses some; the assay was immunoSEQ multiplex PCR. The sample has approximately 28,000 clones; roughly 80% are singletons. Time point given: week 23, last vaccination. Vaccine doses each comprised 300 ug of mutant IDH1 20-mer peptide, with topical imiquimod. CDR3 length: 12 amino acids. Between the trimmed V and J ends, which lost 8 bases and 1 base, there was a span of 8 bases. Germline loops: CDR1 SNHLY, CDR2 FYNNEI.

This specimen consisted of PBMCs, obtained from a glioma patient whose treatment included an IDH1 peptide vaccine. The chain has TRBV2 and TRBJ1-2; D gene unclear. The receptor was derived from a woman under 30 with glioma. The CDR3 DNA follows: TGTGCCAGCGACGATAGTAACTATGGCTACACCTTC. This sequence encodes CASDDSNYGYTF.